One sample yielded the 25 T cell receptor beta chains listed below, sequenced in a study of control samples from healthy donors and cancer patients. The repertoire was sequenced with immunoSEQ multiplex PCR; TCRdb's copy has only in-frame clones and lacks some. The sample includes fewer than 70,000 clones, roughly 80% of them seen just once. Sequenced: PBMCs. These receptor sequences come from a woman in her forties or fifties with lung cancer.

The chain recombines TRBV7-2 with TRBJ2-7, with TRBD2 identical over 11 bases. The CDR3 length is 15 residues. Germline V gene data show CDR1 as SGHTA and CDR2 as FQGNSA. The V and J ends lost 1 base and 7 bases, in that order; junction bases with no gene match: 6. Written as DNA, the CDR3 is TGTGCCAGCAGCTTAGATGTAGCGGGGGGGCGTGAGCAGTACTTC. Amino acids: CASSLDVAGGREQYF.

The sample holds one count of this clone. This chain uses TRBV14 with TRBJ1-5; no definite D call. Germline V lookup: CDR1 SGHDN, CDR2 FVKESK. V was trimmed by 4 bases and J by 3 bases, leaving 7 bases between them. The CDR3 consists of 13 residues. CDR3 sequence (DNA): TGTGCCAGCAGCCTCAGCCTCAATCAGCCCCAGCATTTT. Translated: CASSLSLNQPQHF.

The rearrangement links TRBV18 to TRBJ1-1, with a tentative D call TRBD1 (6 bases). The ends were cut back, 3 bases at V and 3 bases at J, with 11 bases in the middle. Germline-derived CDR1 and CDR2 are KGHSH and LQKENI. CDR3 length: 14 residues. The CDR3 region is CASSPIPGDTEAFF. As DNA, the CDR3 is TGTGCCAGCTCACCTATCCCAGGGGACACTGAAGCTTTCTTT.

The chain employs TRBV11-2 and TRBJ1-2; perhaps TRBD1 as D (5 bases). Looked up from germline, CDR1 is SGHAT and CDR2 is FQNNGV. This CDR3 region has 13 residues. V was clipped by 5 bases and J by 4 bases, with 11 bases between them. The CDR3 DNA is TGTGCCAGCAGCCACGGGGGGACCTATGGCTACACCTTC. Protein sequence: CASSHGGTYGYTF.

Comments on this clone: Germline is not matched at one junction end, which may reflect a read error. For the CDR3, the DNA is TGTGCCAGCAGGGAAGCCGGGACAGGGTCGGAGCCCCAGCATTTT. Its translation is CASREAGTGSEPQHF. V usage is TRBV6-1 and J usage is TRBJ1-5; TRBD1 agrees at 9 bases. Germline V gene sequence: CDR1 MNHNS, CDR2 SASEGT. This CDR3 spans 15 amino acids.

The sample holds a few counts of this clone. V gene TRBV4-3 combines with J gene TRBJ1-5; D is uncertain. Trimming shortened V by 0 bases and J by 4 bases, and 10 bases separated the two germline ends. Germline values: CDR1 LGHNA, CDR2 YSLEER. This CDR3 spans 15 amino acids. CDR3 sequence reads: CASSQDPGVNQPQHF. As DNA, the CDR3 is TGCGCCAGCAGCCAAGATCCTGGCGTTAATCAGCCCCAGCATTTT.

The genes are TRBV9 and TRBJ1-1, with D unclear. Germline V gives CDR1 SGDLS, CDR2 YYNGEE. Between the trimmed V and J ends, which lost 0 bases and 5 bases, there was a span of 14 bases. This CDR3 has 15 amino acids. The CDR3 protein is CASSVGVWGGTEAFF. The CDR3 bases are TGTGCCAGCAGCGTAGGAGTTTGGGGAGGTACTGAAGCTTTCTTT.

V and J are TRBV7-2 and TRBJ1-2; TRBD1 matches 10 bases. CDR1 and CDR2 from the germline V gene are SGHTA and FQGNSA. Trimming at V came to 4 bases and at J to 4 bases, leaving 6 bases not matched to a gene. The CDR3 consists of 15 residues. This CDR3 reads CASSYRDRGTYGYTF. CDR3 nucleotide sequence: TGTGCCAGCAGCTACCGGGACAGGGGCACCTATGGCTACACCTTC. The variable domain in full, with the rest retrieved from reference TRBV7-2 and TRBJ1-2, is GAGVSQSPSNKVTEKGKDVELRCDPISGHTALYWYRQSLGQGLEFLIYFQGNSAPDKSGLPSDRFSAERTGGSVSTLTIQRTQQEDSAVYLCASSYRDRGTYGYTFGSGTRLTVV.

Only one count was recorded for this clone. V and J are TRBV28 and TRBJ2-1; no clear D. This CDR3 is 13 amino acids long. Germline values: CDR1 MDHEN, CDR2 SYDVKM. The germline V and J ends were trimmed by 11 bases and 0 bases, with 11 bases remaining between them. CDR3 sequence reads: CASRTDSYNEQFF. The CDR3, as DNA: TGTGCCTCTCGGACGGACTCCTACAATGAGCAGTTCTTC.

This clone was recorded only once. The CDR3 reads CAASTGSSQPQHF. DNA of the CDR3: TGTGCCGCCTCCACAGGGAGTAGTCAGCCCCAGCATTTT. The chain recombines TRBV24-1 with TRBJ1-5, with D tentatively TRBD1 (6 bases). Trimming shortened V by 12 bases and J by 6 bases, and 17 bases separated the two germline ends. Germline V gene sequence: CDR1 KGHDR, CDR2 SFDVKD. The CDR3 has 13 amino acids.

This chain connects TRBV19 to TRBJ2-3, with a possible D match to TRBD2 (6 bases). The V gene lost 6 bases and the J gene lost 5 bases, with 15 bases spanning the gap. The length of the CDR3 is 14 residues. Germline V gives CDR1 LNHDA, CDR2 SQIVND (reference sequence). The CDR3, as DNA: TGTGCCAGTAGCCCCCCCGGGGGTATAGATACGCAGTATTTT. Encoded protein: CASSPPGGIDTQYF.

This clone was recorded only once. The chain has TRBV7-6 and TRBJ2-5; possibly TRBD1 or TRBD2 for D (5 bases each). Germline V lookup: CDR1 SGHVS, CDR2 FNYEAQ. V lost 0 bases to trimming and J lost 5 bases, with 13 bases between them. The CDR3 spans 15 residues. The CDR3 loop reads CASSLAMGVTETQYF. CDR3 nucleotide sequence: TGTGCCAGCAGCTTAGCGATGGGGGTAACGGAGACCCAGTACTTC.

The J gene is TRBJ2-5, the V gene TRBV7-2; D call uncertain. CDR3 length: 12 residues. Deletions cut 2 bases from V and 4 bases from J, with 5 bases between. Germline CDR1 SGHTA, CDR2 FQGNSA. CDR3 nucleotide sequence: TGTGCCAGCAGCTTAACTTTAGAGACCCAGTACTTC. Translating gives CASSLTLETQYF.

This chain joins TRBV7-9 and TRBJ1-1; D may be TRBD1 (6 bases). The CDR3 covers 13 residues. Deletions cut 5 bases from V and 9 bases from J, with 16 bases between. CDR1 is SEHNR, CDR2 FQNEAQ, per germline (reference sequence). The chain's CDR3 is CASSPSGDPKAFF. The CDR3, as DNA: TGTGCCAGCAGCCCCTCAGGGGACCCTAAAGCTTTCTTT.

V and J are TRBV28 and TRBJ1-2; possible D gene TRBD1, 5 bases. From germline, CDR1 is MDHEN and CDR2 SYDVKM. V lost 7 bases and J lost 4, with 16 bases in between. This CDR3 is 14 amino acids long. DNA of the CDR3: TGTGCCAGCACGGAACTGACAGAACTCTATGGCTACACCTTC. Residues: CASTELTELYGYTF.

V is TRBV4-2 and J is TRBJ1-3; D gene uncertain. The CDR3 consists of 15 residues. Germline assignment: CDR1 LGHNA and CDR2 YNFKEQ. Trimming shortened V by 1 base and J by 0 bases, and 7 bases separated the two germline ends. The CDR3: CASSQVIFSGNTIYF. In DNA form, the CDR3 reads TGTGCCAGCAGCCAAGTGATTTTCTCTGGAAACACCATATATTTT.

The gene calls are TRBV18 and TRBJ2-7; a weak D match, TRBD1 (5 bases). The CDR3 consists of 12 residues. Germline CDR1 and CDR2: KGHSH and LQKENI. V lost 5 bases, J lost 4 bases, and 9 bases lay in between. The CDR3 bases are TGTGCCAGCTCAACCGACAGTTACGAGCAGTACTTC. Its protein is CASSTDSYEQYF.

This clone has only one observation. V is TRBV27 and J is TRBJ1-3; 12 nucleotides agree with TRBD1. The CDR3 is made up of 18 amino acids. V lost 6 bases and J lost 0; bases outside the gene matches: 9. Germline CDR1 is MNHEY and CDR2 is SMNVEV (reference sequence). For the CDR3, the DNA is TGTGCCAGCAGCGTAGACGGGACAGGGGGCGCCTCTGGAAACACCATATATTTT. It translates to CASSVDGTGGASGNTIYF.

The V call is TRBV18, the J call TRBJ1-1; D is unresolved. V dropped 4 bases and J dropped 0 bases, with 15 bases sitting between them. This CDR3 is built from 16 residues. Germline V gene data show CDR1 as KGHSH and CDR2 as LQKENI. CDR3 sequence (DNA): TGTGCCAGCTCACGCTCCCGAACAGATATGAACACTGAAGCTTTCTTT. Amino acids: CASSRSRTDMNTEAFF.

J is TRBJ1-2 and V is TRBV5-4; no reliable D call. Germline-derived CDR1 and CDR2 are SGHNT and YYREEE (reference sequence). The CDR3 is 14 residues long. The germline V and J ends were trimmed by 7 bases and 3 bases, with 16 bases remaining between them. Written as DNA, the CDR3 is TGTGCCAGCTCAACTAAGGGAGTAGACTATGGCTACACCTTC. This translates into CASSTKGVDYGYTF.

This chain connects TRBV6-5 to TRBJ1-2; D remains unclear. The CDR3 loop spans 14 amino acids. V dropped 6 bases and J dropped 4 bases, with 15 bases sitting between them. From germline, CDR1 is MNHEY and CDR2 SVGAGI. The DNA for the CDR3 is TGTGCCAGCAGCACCCACGGGGAGGCCTATGGCTACACCTTC. Its protein product is CASSTHGEAYGYTF.

V is TRBV7-9 and J is TRBJ1-2, with TRBD1 matching 9 bases. Looked up from germline, CDR1 is SEHNR and CDR2 is FQNEAQ (reference sequence). The CDR3 is made up of 14 amino acids. After removal of 4 bases from V and 11 bases from J, the junction contained 11 bases not matched to a gene. CDR3 DNA: TGTGCCAGCAGCTCCTCGGACAGGGGATTTACGTACACCTTC. This sequence encodes CASSSSDRGFTYTF.

This clone came up once. This chain links TRBV6-1 with TRBJ1-1, with D possibly matching TRBD1 (5 bases). Germline V gene lookup returns CDR1 MNHNS and CDR2 SASEGT. V dropped 2 bases and J dropped 1 base, with 8 bases sitting between them. CDR3 length: 14 residues. In nucleotides, the CDR3 is TGTGCCAGCAGTGAATGGGACGGGAACACTGAAGCTTTCTTT. Residues: CASSEWDGNTEAFF.

The chain couples TRBV9 to TRBJ1-1; 7 bases map to TRBD1. This CDR3 has 12 residues. After removal of 4 bases from V and 11 bases from J, the junction contained 8 bases not matched to a gene. The germline V gene has CDR1 SGDLS and CDR2 YYNGEE. The CDR3 here is CASSQTTGEAFF. In nucleotides, the CDR3 is TGTGCCAGCAGCCAGACCACAGGGGAGGCTTTCTTT.

J is TRBJ1-3 and V is TRBV11-2; no firm D call. V gave up 5 bases and J gave up 0 bases, with 11 bases separating them. This CDR3 has 15 amino acids. CDR1 SGHAT and CDR2 FQNNGV come from the germline V gene. The DNA for the CDR3 is TGTGCCAGCAGCCCTCGCCCGGGCTCTGGAAACACCATATATTTT. Protein product: CASSPRPGSGNTIYF.